Listed below are T cell receptor beta chains from one sample, sequenced in a study of T cells in Graves' hyperthyroidism and ophthalmopathy. One entry per CDR3 protein results from TCRdb running MiXCR on the multiplex PCR reads. Of 250,000 to 350,000 distinct CDR3 sequences in the sample, 20% to 25% were seen once. The material sequenced was blood. The receptors originated from a man aged 25-45 years with Graves' ophthalmopathy. Both conserved end residues are part of each CDR3. The D gene is left open where the match is weak. Expanded clones get a size class; other rows say once, few or many, or leave the size out.

few | TRBJ2-7 | TRBV7-9 | NA | TGTGCTATCCTGGTGGCGGAACGGTCCTACGAGCAGTACTTC | CAILVAERSYEQYF
few | TRBJ1-5 | TRBV29-1 | TRBD1 | TGCAGCGTTCCTCAGACCGGGACAGGGCCCTCTCCGGGGTATAGCAATCAGCCCCAGCATTTT | CSVPQTGTGPSPGYSNQPQHF
NA | TRBJ1-4 | TRBV5-1 | NA | TGCGCCAGCAGCTTACAACCTGGGACTAATGAAAAACTGTTTTTT | CASSLQPGTNEKLFF
NA | TRBJ1-5 | TRBV19 | TRBD1 | TGTGCCAGTAGTAGACAGGGGGGGCTTGATCAGCCCCAGCATTTT | CASSRQGGLDQPQHF
NA | TRBJ2-1 | TRBV7-3 | NA | TGTGCCAGCAGCTTCTCCGGACTGACCTACAATGAGCAGTTCTTC | CASSFSGLTYNEQFF
NA | TRBJ1-1 | TRBV10-3 | TRBD1 | TGTGCCATCAGTGAACAGGGGATCCCGGGCATTGAAGCTCTCTTT | CAISEQGIPGIEALF
NA | TRBJ1-1 | TRBV28 | NA | TGTGCCAGCAGTTTATGGAATCCCAGTGAGGTTCTTGAAGCTTTCTTT | CASSLWNPSEVLEAFF
NA | TRBJ2-7 | TRBV7-2 | NA | TGTGCCAGCAGCTTAGACAGGGTTCCCTACGAGCAGTACTTC | CASSLDRVPYEQYF
NA | TRBJ2-1 | TRBV5-1 | NA | TGCGCCAGCAGCTCAGTGGACAGAAACTACAATGAGCAGTTCTTC | CASSSVDRNYNEQFF
NA | TRBJ1-5 | TRBV7-2 | NA | TGTGCCAGCAGCCCTGGACAGTCCTATCAGCCCCAGCATTTT | CASSPGQSYQPQHF
NA | TRBJ2-1 | TRBV6-2/TRBV6-3 | TRBD1 | TGTGCCACCGTCTCAGAGGGACAGCCCCTCAATGAGCAGTTCTTC | CATVSEGQPLNEQFF
NA | TRBJ1-2 | TRBV12-3/TRBV12-4 | NA | TGTGCCAGCAGTTTTAAAGTCAGCGTTGACGGCTACACCTTC | CASSFKVSVDGYTF
NA | TRBJ1-2 | TRBV11-3 | NA | TGTGCCAGCAGCCCCGGGGACCGGGGACCTGGGTATGGCTACACCTTC | CASSPGDRGPGYGYTF
NA | TRBJ2-1 | TRBV20-1 | NA | TGCAGTGCTAGAGTGGGTGGGGGCCGCCACAATGAGCAGTTCTTC | CSARVGGGRHNEQFF
NA | TRBJ2-1 | TRBV28 | NA | TGTGCCAGCAGTTTATCGTTTGCAGGGGACAATGAGCAGTTCTTC | CASSLSFAGDNEQFF
NA | TRBJ1-5 | TRBV28 | NA | TGTGCCAGCAGTCCGGGACACCTTCAGCCCCAGCATTTT | CASSPGHLQPQHF
NA | TRBJ1-2 | TRBV3-1 | NA | TGTGCCAGCAGCTCAAGGCCGGGACGGGGGAGCGGTGGCTACACCTTC | CASSSRPGRGSGGYTF